The 32 T cell receptor beta chains below come from one sample, sequenced in a study of cytomegalovirus exposure and HLA in healthy donors. PCR was performed using 60 Vbeta and 13 Jbeta primers. This table comes from immunoSEQ multiplex PCR, and its TCRdb copy is limited to in-frame clones, with some not included. The data contain about 100,000 clones, roughly three quarters of them seen just once; the ten biggest clones take up around 4.1%. The sequenced sample consisted of PBMCs. Receptor source: a man aged 35 to 55 in good health and CMV-seronegative.

This chain joins TRBV5-1 and TRBJ2-5; 9 nucleotides match TRBD2. The CDR3 sequence is 15 residues long. The germline CDR1 and CDR2 sequences are SGHRS and YFSETQ. The V segment lost 4 bases and the J segment 2 bases; nucleotides outside the gene matches: 6. This CDR3 reads CASSLGTSTQETQYF. The CDR3 DNA sequence: TGCGCCAGCAGCCTAGGGACTAGCACACAAGAGACCCAGTACTTC.

This clone was counted between two and nine times. The chain joins TRBV7-2 to TRBJ2-5, with 12 bases lining up with TRBD2. Germline V gives CDR1 SGHTA, CDR2 FQGNSA. Losses at the gene ends were 3 bases for V and 4 bases for J; bases not matched to a gene: 3. The CDR3 spans 15 residues. CDR3 sequence reads: CASSFPTSGGETQYF. The CDR3, as DNA: TGTGCCAGCAGCTTCCCGACTAGCGGGGGAGAGACCCAGTACTTC.

The genes are TRBV6-4 and TRBJ2-2, with 9 bases lining up with TRBD1. Germline V gene data show CDR1 as MRHNA and CDR2 as SNTAGT. V lost 6 bases to trimming and J lost 6 bases; unmatched junction nucleotides: 5. The CDR3 totals 14 residues. The CDR3 DNA reads as TGTGCCAGCAGGAAGGACAGGGGAGCCGGGGAGCTGTTTTTT. This gives the protein CASRKDRGAGELFF.

The genes are TRBV5-1 and TRBJ2-7; D perhaps matches TRBD2 (5 bases). The germline V gene encodes CDR1 SGHRS and CDR2 YFSETQ. Trimming cost V 4 bases and J 0 bases, with 11 bases left between them. CDR3 length: 14 amino acids. The CDR3 loop is CASSLSGLSYEQYF. The CDR3 DNA is TGCGCCAGCAGCCTAAGCGGACTCTCCTACGAGCAGTACTTC.

The chain employs TRBV2 and TRBJ1-2; 7 positions agree with TRBD1. The CDR3 extends over 16 amino acids. The trim removed 3 bases at V and 6 bases at J, leaving 13 bases unmatched. Per germline, CDR1 SNHLY and CDR2 FYNNEI. The CDR3 is CASSDRTGRKADGYTF. CDR3 coding DNA: TGTGCCAGCAGTGACAGGACAGGAAGAAAAGCGGATGGCTACACCTTC. Combining the CDR3 with reference TRBV2 and TRBJ1-2 gives the whole variable domain EPEVTQTPSHQVTQMGQEVILRCVPISNHLYFYWYRQILGQKVEFLVSFYNNEISEKSEIFDDQFSVERPDGSNFTLKIRSTKLEDSAMYFCASSDRTGRKADGYTFGSGTRLTVV.

Remarks on this clone: The junction differs from germline at one of its ends, possibly a read error. V usage is TRBV7-9 and J usage is TRBJ2-5; 7 bases align to TRBD2. The CDR3 has 16 residues. Germline values: CDR1 SEHNR, CDR2 FQNEAQ (reference sequence). The CDR3 DNA is TGTTCCAGCAGCGCCCCCGGGACTACAGCAAGAGGGACCCAGTACTTC. Amino acid sequence: CSSSAPGTTARGTQYF.

This clone came up once. The J gene is TRBJ1-2, the V gene TRBV6-1; 8 nucleotides agree with TRBD1. Trimming removed 8 bases from V and 10 bases from J; junction bases left unmatched: 15. Germline V lookup: CDR1 MNHNS, CDR2 SASEGT. The CDR3 is 14 residues long. The DNA of the CDR3 is TGTGCCAGCCGTCCCCAAATTGGACAGGGCGCCTACACCTTC. This translates into CASRPQIGQGAYTF.

The chain couples TRBV6-4 to TRBJ2-3; a possible D gene is TRBD2 (7 bases). Trimming cost V 2 bases and J 6 bases, with 12 bases left between them. The CDR3 consists of 14 residues. Germline V gene sequence: CDR1 MRHNA, CDR2 SNTAGT. CDR3 bases: TGTGCCAGCAGTGACGGCGGGGGCGAGGATACGCAGTATTTT. This sequence encodes CASSDGGGEDTQYF.

The chain has TRBV28 and TRBJ2-2; D remains ambiguous. CDR1 and CDR2 (germline): MDHEN, SYDVKM. V lost 6 bases and J 6 bases, leaving 14 bases between the germline ends. The CDR3 has 14 residues. CDR3 coding DNA: TGTGCCAGCAGCTTTCTTGGCAACCCCGGGGAGCTGTTTTTT. It codes for CASSFLGNPGELFF.

This chain links TRBV19 with TRBJ1-2; tentatively, D is TRBD1 (5 bases). Trimming removed 8 bases from V and 4 bases from J, with 17 bases in between. This CDR3 spans 14 amino acids. CDR1 and CDR2 from the germline V gene are LNHDA and SQIVND (reference sequence). DNA for the CDR3: TGTGCCAGTCTTGAAGGAGGGGCTGGCTATGGCTACACCTTC. This translates into CASLEGGAGYGYTF. The whole variable domain, filled in from reference TRBV19 and TRBJ1-2, reads DGGITQSPKYLFRKEGQNVTLSCEQNLNHDAMYWYRQDPGQGLRLIYYSQIVNDFQKGDIAEGYSVSREKKESFPLTVTSAQKNPTAFYLCASLEGGAGYGYTFGSGTRLTVV.

The rearrangement links TRBV13 to TRBJ1-1; 7 bases align to TRBD1. This CDR3 is 15 amino acids long. Germline CDR1 reads PRHDT; CDR2 reads FYEKMQ (reference sequence). The V gene end was trimmed by 5 bases and the J gene end by 5 bases; junction bases not matched to a gene: 11. CDR3 in amino acids: CASSVYRGGGTEAFF. The CDR3 DNA sequence: TGTGCCAGCAGCGTTTACAGGGGAGGAGGGACTGAAGCTTTCTTT.

CDR3 DNA: TGTGCCAGCAGCTTAGAGGCAGGTGGCACCATATATTTT. Translating it yields CASSLEAGGTIYF. V gene TRBV7-2 combines with J gene TRBJ1-3; D is undetermined. The CDR3 extends over 13 amino acids. V shed 1 base and J shed 9 bases, with 10 bases lying between them. Per the germline V gene, CDR1 is SGHTA and CDR2 is FQGNSA.

The chain combines TRBV7-2 with TRBJ2-7; 8 bases match TRBD1. Germline V lookup: CDR1 SGHTA, CDR2 FQGNSA. V was pared by 4 bases and J by 4 bases, with 12 bases of the junction left unmatched. CDR3 length equals 16 residues. In nucleotides, the CDR3 is TGTGCCAGCAGCTCCCACCATTCAGGGGGCGGGTACGAGCAGTACTTC. Its protein is CASSSHHSGGGYEQYF.

The V and J genes are TRBV5-1 and TRBJ1-5; D is possibly TRBD1 (5 bases). Trimming stripped 1 base from V and 1 base from J, with 9 bases between. The CDR3 consists of 15 residues. Germline V gene lookup returns CDR1 SGHRS and CDR2 YFSETQ. The CDR3 DNA reads TGCGCCAGCAGCTTGCGTCCAGGGAGCAATCAGCCCCAGCATTTT. It yields the protein CASSLRPGSNQPQHF.

This clone was picked up a small number of times. The CDR3 loop is CSARVRSGLHF. CDR3 sequence (DNA): TGCAGTGCTAGAGTTCGATCGGGCCTCCACTTT. J is TRBJ1-6 and V is TRBV20-1; no clear D. CDR3 length: 11 residues. Germline V gene data show CDR1 as DFQATT and CDR2 as SNEGSKA (reference sequence). Trimming took 1 base from V and 15 from J, leaving 10 bases between them.

The genes are TRBV13 and TRBJ1-1; possibly TRBD1 for D (5 bases). Trimming took 5 bases from V and 6 from J, leaving 10 bases between them. CDR3 size: 12 residues. In germline, CDR1 is PRHDT, CDR2 FYEKMQ (reference sequence). The CDR3 reads CASSRQRAEAFF. CDR3 nucleotides: TGTGCCAGCAGCAGACAGCGGGCTGAAGCTTTCTTT.

This clone came up a few times. This chain links TRBV18 with TRBJ2-6; TRBD1 matches at 8 bases. The CDR3 extends over 17 amino acids. CDR1 KGHSH and CDR2 LQKENI come from the germline V gene. J lost 2 bases, V lost 4 bases, and 7 bases had no gene match. The CDR3 nucleotides read TGTGCCAGCTCACAACAAGGACAGGGAGCTGGGGCCAACGTCCTGACTTTC. Protein sequence: CASSQQGQGAGANVLTF.

The J gene is TRBJ1-1, the V gene TRBV2, with D possibly being TRBD1 (6 bases). CDR1 and CDR2 (germline): SNHLY, FYNNEI. The V end lost 5 bases, the J end lost 6 bases, and 22 bases lay between the germline ends. The CDR3 is made up of 16 amino acids. CDR3 coding DNA: TGTGCCAGCAGTCCCCGCCTAGACAGGATGGGTGCTGAAGCTTTCTTT. This gives the protein CASSPRLDRMGAEAFF. Drawing the rest from reference TRBV2 and TRBJ1-1, the complete variable domain is EPEVTQTPSHQVTQMGQEVILRCVPISNHLYFYWYRQILGQKVEFLVSFYNNEISEKSEIFDDQFSVERPDGSNFTLKIRSTKLEDSAMYFCASSPRLDRMGAEAFFGQGTRLTVV.

The V call is TRBV30, the J call TRBJ1-1; 10 bases are a match to TRBD1. Trimming at V came to 2 bases and at J to 1 base, leaving 7 bases not matched to a gene. This CDR3 is built from 16 residues. In germline, CDR1 is GTSNPN, CDR2 SVGIG (reference sequence). CDR3 region: CAWSFPGQGSNTEAFF. In DNA form, the CDR3 reads TGTGCCTGGAGTTTCCCGGGACAGGGGTCGAACACTGAAGCTTTCTTT.

This chain links TRBV28 with TRBJ1-1; 8 bases align to TRBD1. V was clipped by 2 bases and J by 0 bases; unmatched bases: 2. CDR1 MDHEN and CDR2 SYDVKM come from the germline V gene. The CDR3 loop spans 15 amino acids. Written as DNA, the CDR3 is TGTGCCAGCAGTTTAGGGGACAGGTTGAACACTGAAGCTTTCTTT. This translates into CASSLGDRLNTEAFF.

The chain is built from TRBV11-2 and TRBJ2-3; 9 nucleotides line up with TRBD1. J gave up 4 bases and V 6 bases, and 8 bases lay outside the gene matches. The CDR3 length is 15 residues. Germline V gene data show CDR1 as SGHAT and CDR2 as FQNNGV. This CDR3 is CASREGQGSPDTQYF. CDR3 nucleotides: TGTGCCAGCAGGGAGGGACAGGGTAGCCCAGATACGCAGTATTTT.

The V gene is TRBV30, the J gene TRBJ2-2; 8 positions agree with TRBD1. CDR1 GTSNPN and CDR2 SVGIG come from the germline V gene (reference sequence). V was clipped by 3 bases and J by 5 bases; unmatched bases: 11. There are 16 residues in the CDR3. The CDR3 DNA sequence: TGTGCCTGGAGCGAATCGGACAGGGTTGAAACCGGGGAGCTGTTTTTT. This sequence encodes CAWSESDRVETGELFF.

A few counts support this clone. The CDR3 spells CASSRDRGNEKLFF. DNA of the CDR3: TGTGCCAGCAGTCGGGACAGGGGGAATGAAAAACTGTTTTTT. The chain uses TRBV2 and TRBJ1-4; 11 positions match TRBD1. The germline V gene has CDR1 SNHLY and CDR2 FYNNEI. The ends lost 5 bases at V and 5 bases at J; junction bases unmatched: 1. This CDR3 spans 14 amino acids.

For this clone: An end of the junction differs from the germline gene, which may be a read error. V gene TRBV7-9 combines with J gene TRBJ2-2, with 7 bases identical to TRBD2. The germline CDR1 and CDR2 sequences are SEHNR and FQNEAQ (reference sequence). The CDR3 runs to 14 residues. CDR3 sequence: CSSSRSGDAGELFF. DNA of the CDR3: TGTTCCAGCAGCCGGAGCGGGGACGCCGGGGAGCTGTTTTTT.

The V gene is TRBV18, the J gene TRBJ1-2; the D gene is possibly TRBD1 (6 bases). Trimming removed 5 bases at V and 2 bases at J, with 9 bases between. The germline V gene has CDR1 KGHSH and CDR2 LQKENI. The CDR3 is 13 amino acids. CDR3 loop: CASSDQGNYGYTF. In nucleotides, the CDR3 is TGTGCCAGCTCAGACCAGGGGAACTATGGCTACACCTTC.

The chain couples TRBV6-5 to TRBJ1-1; 7 bases map to TRBD1. The CDR3 consists of 13 residues. J lost 8 bases, V lost 6 bases, and 9 bases had no gene match. Germline V CDR1 and CDR2: MNHEY, SVGAGI. The CDR3 loop reads CASSRTGAVEAFF. DNA for the CDR3: TGTGCCAGCAGCCGCACAGGGGCCGTCGAAGCTTTCTTT.

The chain carries TRBV2 and TRBJ2-5, with TRBD2 matching 9 bases. CDR3 size: 18 residues. Germline CDR1 is SNHLY and CDR2 is FYNNEI. The J segment lost 3 bases and the V segment lost 5 bases, leaving 16 bases of the junction unmatched. CDR3 residues: CASSKPIQAGGTEETQYF. DNA of the CDR3: TGTGCCAGCAGTAAACCAATCCAAGCGGGGGGAACAGAAGAGACCCAGTACTTC.

V is TRBV6-5 and J is TRBJ2-1; 8 nucleotides match TRBD2. The CDR3 is 14 residues long. The V and J ends lost 7 bases and 0 bases, in that order; junction bases with no gene match: 2. Germline loops: CDR1 MNHEY, CDR2 SVGAGI. In DNA form, the CDR3 reads TGTGCCAGCACCCGGGGGGGCTCCTACAATGAGCAGTTCTTC. This encodes CASTRGGSYNEQFF.

This rearrangement joins TRBV5-1 to TRBJ2-5; TRBD2 matches at 8 bases. Per the germline V gene, CDR1 is SGHRS and CDR2 is YFSETQ. V was pared by 1 base and J by 11 bases, with 7 bases of the junction left unmatched. This CDR3 has 13 amino acids. The CDR3 loop is CASSLREGREQYF. For the CDR3, the DNA is TGCGCCAGCAGCTTGCGGGAGGGCAGGGAGCAGTACTTC.

The rearrangement joins TRBV18 to TRBJ1-2, with D unresolved. In germline, CDR1 is KGHSH, CDR2 LQKENI. The germline V and J ends were trimmed by 3 bases and 3 bases, with 14 bases remaining between them. This CDR3 has 15 residues. CDR3 protein: CASSPGLPRDYGYTF. CDR3 bases: TGTGCCAGCTCACCTGGACTCCCTCGGGACTATGGCTACACCTTC.

Comments on this clone: One end of the junction varies from germline; a read error may be responsible. The chain has TRBV7-2 and TRBJ1-1; D call uncertain. Germline CDR1 and CDR2: SGHTA and FQGNSA. The CDR3 is 12 amino acids. CDR3 DNA: TGTGCCAGCAGTTTTTACGGAGGAGAAGTTTTCTTT. This sequence encodes CASSFYGGEVFF.

The chain is built from TRBV7-3 and TRBJ2-1; the D gene is possibly TRBD1 (6 bases). Germline V gene lookup returns CDR1 SGHTA and CDR2 FQGTGA. The CDR3 is made up of 14 amino acids. Trimming removed 5 bases at V and 6 bases at J, with 14 bases between. The CDR3 DNA sequence: TGTGCCAGCAGCGAACAGGGTGTGGGCAATGAGCAGTTCTTC. Protein: CASSEQGVGNEQFF.